This entry describes one TCR beta chain. CDR3 length: 14 amino acids. The germline CDR1 and CDR2 sequences are MNHEY and SMNVEV (reference sequence). Trimming stripped 7 bases from V and 0 bases from J, with 13 bases between. Some clones are missing from TCRdb's copy, which holds only in-frame ones; the method was immunoSEQ multiplex PCR. The data contain 150,000 to 200,000 clones, 85% of them singletons. Seattle's cohort entered during active infection and was followed longitudinally. The data stem from a study of blood T cell repertoires in COVID-19. Study background: The United States, Italy and Spain provided the acute and convalescent COVID-19 samples.

The material sequenced was peripheral blood. This TCR was recovered from a man aged 55 to 70 with COVID-19, enrolled during active disease. The chain has TRBV27 and TRBJ2-7; the D is unclear. The CDR3 reads CASTPVPSSYEQYF. The CDR3 nucleotides read TGTGCCAGCACCCCGGTCCCGAGCTCCTACGAGCAGTACTTC.